Below, 18 T cell receptor beta chains from the same sample are listed, as sequenced in a study of spatial heterogeneity in lung cancer. TCRdb recomputed calls from the 5' RACE reads with MiXCR, one row per CDR3 protein. Of roughly 120,000 distinct CDR3 sequences detected, over 9% appear once; the ten largest clones hold about 15%. The time point was: blood at routine non-recurrence follow-up after resection. Whole RNA from tumor, nontumor lung or frozen PBMC was sequenced unsorted. The sequencing here drew on PBMCs, taken at follow-up. All receptors derive from a male donor with early-stage non-small cell lung cancer.

The CDR3 DNA is TGTGCCAGCAGCCAGTTATCAAGTAGTGACTATGGCTACACCTTC. As protein: CASSQLSSSDYGYTF. This chain uses TRBV7-9 with TRBJ1-2; D ambiguous. Per germline, CDR1 SEHNR and CDR2 FQNEAQ (reference sequence). The CDR3 spans 15 residues. V was pared by 5 bases and J by 3 bases, with 16 bases between.

This CDR3 reads CASSLQWDGNQPQHF. DNA of the CDR3: TGTGCCAGCAGCCTACAGTGGGATGGCAATCAGCCCCAGCATTTT. This chain connects TRBV7-2 to TRBJ1-5; D remains ambiguous. V was pared by 5 bases and J by 2 bases, with 13 bases between. The CDR3 sequence is 15 residues long. Germline V gives CDR1 SGHTA, CDR2 FQGNSA.

This clonotype was counted at least ten times. This chain joins TRBV9 and TRBJ1-1, with D uncertain. CDR1 and CDR2 from the germline V gene are SGDLS and YYNGEE. This CDR3 has 14 residues. The V and J ends lost 0 bases and 7 bases respectively, with 13 bases between them. The CDR3 loop is CASSVGGWGGEAFF. The CDR3 DNA reads as TGTGCCAGCAGCGTAGGAGGATGGGGAGGTGAAGCTTTCTTT.

In its sample, this clonotype was seen a few times. This chain links TRBV20-1 with TRBJ2-7; D remains unclear. This CDR3 has 15 residues. V lost 7 bases to trimming and J lost 7 bases, with 26 bases between them. CDR1 and CDR2 (germline): DFQATT, SNEGSKA (reference sequence). CDR3 in amino acids: CSVHYPKAELREQYF. In DNA, the CDR3 is TGCAGTGTTCATTACCCCAAGGCCGAATTGAGGGAGCAGTACTTC.

This clonotype was picked up a small number of times. The chain carries TRBV9 and TRBJ2-1; 9 nucleotides agree with TRBD1. The CDR3 contains 17 residues. J lost 5 bases, V lost 0 bases, and 9 bases had no gene match. From germline, CDR1 is SGDLS and CDR2 YYNGEE. For the CDR3, the DNA is TGTGCCAGCAGCGTAGATCCCCTGACAGGGGGAGACAATGAGCAGTTCTTC. As protein: CASSVDPLTGGDNEQFF.

V usage is TRBV19 and J usage is TRBJ2-3; 7 nucleotides align to TRBD2. V trimming: 3 bases; J trimming: 7 bases; junction bases outside the gene matches: 4. The CDR3 runs to 13 residues. Germline V gene data show CDR1 as LNHDA and CDR2 as SQIVND (reference sequence). CDR3 sequence (DNA): TGTGCCAGTAGTATTCGGGGGGTGCATACGCAGTATTTT. Translated: CASSIRGVHTQYF.

This chain joins TRBV4-1 and TRBJ2-5; no definite D call. V was shortened by 6 bases and J by 4 bases, with 12 bases between the two germline ends. The CDR3 sequence is 13 residues long. Germline CDR1 is MGHRA and CDR2 is YSYEKL. The CDR3 reads CASSRLLSETQYF. CDR3 sequence (DNA): TGCGCCAGCAGTAGACTCCTGTCAGAGACCCAGTACTTC.

This clonotype came up a few times. The chain has TRBV20-1 and TRBJ2-7; D tentatively reads TRBD1 or TRBD2 (5 bases each). CDR3 length: 13 residues. V was trimmed by 2 bases and J by 4 bases, leaving 12 bases between them. CDR1 and CDR2 from the germline V gene are DFQATT and SNEGSKA (reference sequence). The CDR3 here is CSARWGTRYEQYF. CDR3 coding DNA: TGCAGTGCTAGATGGGGGACGAGGTACGAGCAGTACTTC.

The chain recombines TRBV7-3 with TRBJ2-7; no reliable D call. This CDR3 contains 13 residues. Germline V gene data show CDR1 as SGHTA and CDR2 as FQGTGA. The V end was cut by 3 bases, the J end by 7 bases, with 13 bases between. CDR3 residues: CASSFGPAGEQYF. CDR3 in DNA: TGTGCCAGCAGCTTCGGCCCCGCCGGGGAGCAGTACTTC.

V and J are TRBV20-1 and TRBJ2-1; D is perhaps TRBD2 (6 bases). V was pared by 0 bases and J by 9 bases, with 15 bases between. Germline assignment: CDR1 DFQATT and CDR2 SNEGSKA (reference sequence). The CDR3 extends over 14 amino acids. CDR3 coding DNA: TGCAGTGCTAGAGATCAGCAGCGGAGGGCTGAGCAGTTCTTC. Translating it yields CSARDQQRRAEQFF.

The J gene is TRBJ1-3, the V gene TRBV7-2, with D unclear. The CDR3 length is 15 residues. CDR1 is SGHTA and CDR2 is FQGNSA in the germline V gene. V shed 5 bases and J shed 1 base, with 12 bases lying between them. This chain's CDR3 is CASSPPGESGNTIYF. The DNA for the CDR3 is TGTGCCAGCAGCCCACCCGGGGAGTCTGGAAACACCATATATTTT.

The rearrangement joins TRBV18 to TRBJ2-2, with D unresolved. CDR1 and CDR2 from the germline V gene are KGHSH and LQKENI. V lost 3 bases and J lost 1, with 6 bases in between. CDR3 length: 14 residues. The CDR3 DNA reads TGTGCCAGCTCACCCCAGGAGAACACCGGGGAGCTGTTTTTT. The encoded protein is CASSPQENTGELFF.

The J gene is TRBJ1-1, the V gene TRBV5-5; weak D call: TRBD1 (5 bases). V lost 0 bases and J lost 5, with 11 bases in between. CDR1 and CDR2 from the germline V gene are SGHKS and YYEKEE (reference sequence). The CDR3 length is 14 residues. CDR3: CASSLEGVSTEAFF. For the CDR3, the DNA is TGTGCCAGCAGCTTGGAAGGGGTATCAACTGAAGCTTTCTTT.

This clonotype turned up a few times. CDR3 in amino acids: CASSPSVLFTDTQYF. The CDR3, as DNA: TGTGCCAGCAGTCCCTCGGTCCTTTTCACAGATACGCAGTATTTT. This chain links TRBV25-1 with TRBJ2-3, with no clear D. The V end was cut by 5 bases, the J end by 2 bases, with 14 bases between. Germline V lookup: CDR1 MGHDK, CDR2 SYGVNS. The CDR3 length is 15 residues. Full variable domain (outside the CDR3, taken from reference TRBV25-1 and TRBJ2-3): EADIYQTPRYLVIGTGKKITLECSQTMGHDKMYWYQQDPGMELHLIHYSYGVNSTEKGDLSSESTVSRIRTEHFPLTLESARPSHTSQYLCASSPSVLFTDTQYFGPGTRLTVL.

This clonotype was found many times. J is TRBJ1-3 and V is TRBV29-1; no clear D gene. This CDR3 comprises 13 residues. CDR1 and CDR2 from the germline V gene are SQVTM and ANQGSEA. Trimming removed 4 bases at V and 0 bases at J, with 7 bases between. The CDR3 sequence: CSVVSYSGNTIYF. The CDR3 DNA reads TGCAGCGTTGTCTCATACTCTGGAAACACCATATATTTT.

This clonotype was seen repeatedly, ten times or more. The chain combines TRBV20-1 with TRBJ1-4; TRBD1 matches 9 bases. The germline V gene has CDR1 DFQATT and CDR2 SNEGSKA (reference sequence). The CDR3 totals 15 residues. The V gene end was trimmed by 1 base and the J gene end by 7 bases; junction bases not matched to a gene: 7. The CDR3 sequence is CSARVTGGGGEKLFF. In nucleotides, the CDR3 is TGCAGTGCTAGAGTTACAGGGGGCGGAGGTGAAAAACTGTTTTTT.

The chain links TRBV7-8 to TRBJ2-5; 11 bases are shared with TRBD2. This CDR3 is built from 15 residues. V shed 3 bases and J 3 bases; nucleotides not matched to a gene: 3. Per the germline V gene, CDR1 is SGHVS and CDR2 is FQNEAQ. Here the CDR3 DNA reads TGTGCCAGCAGCTTGCTAGCGGGGGGTGAAGAGACCCAGTACTTC. Protein product: CASSLLAGGEETQYF.

In this sample, this clonotype turned up many times. This chain uses TRBV27 with TRBJ2-7, with 14 positions matching TRBD2. Germline V gene sequence: CDR1 MNHEY, CDR2 SMNVEV (reference sequence). This CDR3 comprises 14 residues. The ends lost 8 bases at V and 2 bases at J; junction bases unmatched: 2. The DNA for the CDR3 is TGTGCCAGCTGGACTAGCGGGGGGACCTACGAGCAGTACTTC. Encoded protein: CASWTSGGTYEQYF.